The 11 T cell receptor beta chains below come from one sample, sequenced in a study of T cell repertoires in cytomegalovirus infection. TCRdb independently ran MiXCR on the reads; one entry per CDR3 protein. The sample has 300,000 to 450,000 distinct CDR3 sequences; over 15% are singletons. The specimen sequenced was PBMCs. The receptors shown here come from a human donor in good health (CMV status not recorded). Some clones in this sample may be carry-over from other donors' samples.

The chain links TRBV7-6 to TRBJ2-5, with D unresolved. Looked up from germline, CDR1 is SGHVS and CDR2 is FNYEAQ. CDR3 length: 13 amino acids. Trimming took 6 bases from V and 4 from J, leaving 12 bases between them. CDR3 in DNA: TGTGCCAGCAGAGCCGAGGTTGGAGAGACCCAGTACTTC. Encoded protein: CASRAEVGETQYF.

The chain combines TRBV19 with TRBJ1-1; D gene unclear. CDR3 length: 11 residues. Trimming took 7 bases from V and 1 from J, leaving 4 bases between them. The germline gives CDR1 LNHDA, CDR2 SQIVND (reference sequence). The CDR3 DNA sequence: TGTGCCAGTAAGGAGAACACTGAAGCTTTCTTT. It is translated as CASKENTEAFF. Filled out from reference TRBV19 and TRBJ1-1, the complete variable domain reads DGGITQSPKYLFRKEGQNVTLSCEQNLNHDAMYWYRQDPGQGLRLIYYSQIVNDFQKGDIAEGYSVSREKKESFPLTVTSAQKNPTAFYLCASKENTEAFFGQGTRLTVV.

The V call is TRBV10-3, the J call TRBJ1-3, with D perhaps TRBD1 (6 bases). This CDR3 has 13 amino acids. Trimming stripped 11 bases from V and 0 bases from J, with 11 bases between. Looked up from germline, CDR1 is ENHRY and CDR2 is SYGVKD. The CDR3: CASQGSSGNTIYF. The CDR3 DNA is TGTGCCTCACAGGGCAGCTCTGGAAACACCATATATTTT.

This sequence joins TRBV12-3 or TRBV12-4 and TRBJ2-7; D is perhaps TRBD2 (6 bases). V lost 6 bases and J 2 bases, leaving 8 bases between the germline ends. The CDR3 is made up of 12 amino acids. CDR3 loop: CASSAGPYEQYF. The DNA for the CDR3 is TGTGCCAGCAGCGCGGGGCCCTACGAGCAGTACTTC.

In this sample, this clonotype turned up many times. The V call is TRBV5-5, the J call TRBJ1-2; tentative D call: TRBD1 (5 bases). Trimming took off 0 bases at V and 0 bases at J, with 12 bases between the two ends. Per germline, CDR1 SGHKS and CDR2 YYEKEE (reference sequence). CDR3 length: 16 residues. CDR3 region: CASSLGRDGANYGYTF. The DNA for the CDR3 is TGTGCCAGCAGCTTGGGAAGGGACGGAGCTAACTATGGCTACACCTTC. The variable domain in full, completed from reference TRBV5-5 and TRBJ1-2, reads DAGVTQSPTHLIKTRGQQVTLRCSPISGHKSVSWYQQVLGQGPQFIFQYYEKEERGRGNFPDRFSARQFPNYSSELNVNALLLGDSALYLCASSLGRDGANYGYTFGSGTRLTVV.

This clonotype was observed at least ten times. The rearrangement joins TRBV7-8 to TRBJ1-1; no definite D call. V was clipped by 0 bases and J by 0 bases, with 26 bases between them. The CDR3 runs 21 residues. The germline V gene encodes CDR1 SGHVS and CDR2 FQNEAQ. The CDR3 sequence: CASSLALRPADQPKMNTEAFF. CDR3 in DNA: TGTGCCAGCAGCTTAGCGCTTCGACCGGCAGACCAGCCTAAAATGAACACTGAAGCTTTCTTT. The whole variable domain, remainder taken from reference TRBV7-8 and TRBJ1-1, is GAGVSQSPRYKVAKRGQDVALRCDPISGHVSLFWYQQALGQGPEFLTYFQNEAQLDKSGLPSDRFFAERPEGSVSTLKIQRTQQEDSAVYLCASSLALRPADQPKMNTEAFFGQGTRLTVV.

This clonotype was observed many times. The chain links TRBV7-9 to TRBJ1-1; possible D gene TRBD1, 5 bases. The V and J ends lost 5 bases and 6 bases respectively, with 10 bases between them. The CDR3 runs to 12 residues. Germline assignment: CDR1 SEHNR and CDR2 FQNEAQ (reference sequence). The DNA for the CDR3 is TGTGCCAGCAGCAAAGGGGCCTCTGAAGCTTTCTTT. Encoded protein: CASSKGASEAFF.

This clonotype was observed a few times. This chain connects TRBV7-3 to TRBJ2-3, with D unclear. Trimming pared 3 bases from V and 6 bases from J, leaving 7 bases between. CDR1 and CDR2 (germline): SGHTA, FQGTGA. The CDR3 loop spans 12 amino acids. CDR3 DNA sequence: TGTGCCAGCAGCTTTATCCGGGATACGCAGTATTTT. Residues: CASSFIRDTQYF.

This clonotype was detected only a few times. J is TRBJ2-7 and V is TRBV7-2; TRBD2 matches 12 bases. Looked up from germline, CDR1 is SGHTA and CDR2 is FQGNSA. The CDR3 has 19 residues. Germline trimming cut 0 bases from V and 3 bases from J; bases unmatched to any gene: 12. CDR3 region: CASSLATNLAGGPGYEQYF. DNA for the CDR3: TGTGCCAGCAGCTTAGCGACAAATCTAGCGGGAGGGCCAGGCTACGAGCAGTACTTC.

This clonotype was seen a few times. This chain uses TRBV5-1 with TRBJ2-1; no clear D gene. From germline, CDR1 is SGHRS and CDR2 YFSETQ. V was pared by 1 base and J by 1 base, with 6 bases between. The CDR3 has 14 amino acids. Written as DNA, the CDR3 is TGCGCCAGCAGCTTGACAAATTCCTACAATGAGCAGTTCTTC. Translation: CASSLTNSYNEQFF. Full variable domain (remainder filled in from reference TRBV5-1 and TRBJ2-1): KAGVTQTPRYLIKTRGQQVTLSCSPISGHRSVSWYQQTPGQGLQFLFEYFSETQRNKGNFPGRFSGRQFSNSRSEMNVSTLELGDSALYLCASSLTNSYNEQFFGPGTRLTVL.

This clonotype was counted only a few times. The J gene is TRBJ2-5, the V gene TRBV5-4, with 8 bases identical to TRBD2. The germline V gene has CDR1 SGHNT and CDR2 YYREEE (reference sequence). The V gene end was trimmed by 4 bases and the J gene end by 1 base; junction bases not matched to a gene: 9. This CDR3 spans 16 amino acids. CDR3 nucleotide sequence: TGTGCCAGCAGCATGAAGGCCGGGAGGGCCCAAGAGACCCAGTACTTC. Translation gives CASSMKAGRAQETQYF.